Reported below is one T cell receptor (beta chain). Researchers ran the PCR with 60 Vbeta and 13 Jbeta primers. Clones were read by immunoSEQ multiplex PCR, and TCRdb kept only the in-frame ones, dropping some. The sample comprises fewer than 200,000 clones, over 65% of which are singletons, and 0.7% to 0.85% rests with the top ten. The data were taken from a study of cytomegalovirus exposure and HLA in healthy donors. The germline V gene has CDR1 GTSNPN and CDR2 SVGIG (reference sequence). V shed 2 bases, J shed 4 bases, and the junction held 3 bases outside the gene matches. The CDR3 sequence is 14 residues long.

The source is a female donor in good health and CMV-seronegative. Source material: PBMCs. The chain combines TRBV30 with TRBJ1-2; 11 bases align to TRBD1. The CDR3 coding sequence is TGTGCCTGGAGTAGGGACAGGGGGAGCTATGGCTACACCTTC. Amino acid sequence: CAWSRDRGSYGYTF.